This T cell receptor beta chain comes out of a study of cytomegalovirus exposure and HLA in healthy donors. Study conclusions and caveats: A classifier reportedly called cytomegalovirus status with high sensitivity and specificity. The study flagged roughly 150 TCR beta chains as cytomegalovirus-associated.

Sequenced by immunoSEQ multiplex PCR; TCRdb stores in-frame clones only, minus some. The sample lists 120,000 to 150,000 clones, roughly 90% occurring once. Points on this clone: Antigen specificity is unknown.

The sequenced sample consisted of PBMCs. This clonotype originated in a young man in good health and CMV-seronegative.

The CDR3 nucleotides are TGTGCCAGCAGCTTAGCTCAGGGTTCGGCTTTGAATGAGCAGTTCTTC. Translation: CASSLAQGSALNEQFF. The chain recombines TRBV11-1 with TRBJ2-1; D possibly corresponds to TRBD1 (5 bases). The CDR3 contains 16 residues. Trimming stripped 0 bases from V and 7 bases from J, with 16 bases between. Germline loops: CDR1 SGHAT, CDR2 FQDESV (reference sequence). The variable domain in full, completed from reference TRBV11-1 and TRBJ2-1, reads EAEVAQSPRYKITEKSQAVAFWCDPISGHATLYWYRQILGQGPELLVQFQDESVVDDSQLPKDRFSAERLKGVDSTLKIQPAELGDSAMYLCASSLAQGSALNEQFFGPGTRLTVL.